A single sample gave rise to the 3 T cell receptor beta chains below, sequenced in a study of cytotoxic CD8 clonotypes in ibrutinib-treated CLL. Some clones are missing from TCRdb's copy, which holds only in-frame ones; the method was immunoSEQ multiplex PCR. The data contain some 150,000 clones, 80% of them singletons. Sequences were derived from PBMCs, sampled after 36 months of ibrutinib treatment. These receptors originate from a human donor with chronic lymphocytic leukemia.

This clone occurred once. The gene calls are TRBV7-9 and TRBJ2-1; D is uncertain. This CDR3 has 12 amino acids. V was trimmed by 1 base and J by 10 bases, leaving 8 bases between them. CDR1 and CDR2 from the germline V gene are SEHNR and FQNEAQ (reference sequence). The DNA of the CDR3 is TGTGCCAGCAGCTTAGGTGCTTCCGAGCAGTTCTTC. As protein: CASSLGASEQFF.

The chain employs TRBV30 and TRBJ1-6, with a weak D call TRBD1 (6 bases). The V gene's germline CDR1 is GTSNPN and CDR2 SVGIG (reference sequence). The CDR3 consists of 12 residues. Trimming left V 3 bases short and J 7 bases short, with 7 bases between. The DNA for the CDR3 is TGTGCCTGGAGCGGACAGAATTCACCCCTCCACTTT. This sequence encodes CAWSGQNSPLHF.

J is TRBJ2-1 and V is TRBV10-2, with 10 positions matching TRBD2. The V segment lost 3 bases and the J segment 0 bases; nucleotides outside the gene matches: 8. Per the germline V gene, CDR1 is WSHSY and CDR2 is SAAADI. The CDR3 is 18 residues long. CDR3 protein: CASSDSGLAAISYNEQFF. In nucleotides, the CDR3 is TGCGCCAGCAGTGACTCTGGACTAGCGGCCATCTCCTACAATGAGCAGTTCTTC.